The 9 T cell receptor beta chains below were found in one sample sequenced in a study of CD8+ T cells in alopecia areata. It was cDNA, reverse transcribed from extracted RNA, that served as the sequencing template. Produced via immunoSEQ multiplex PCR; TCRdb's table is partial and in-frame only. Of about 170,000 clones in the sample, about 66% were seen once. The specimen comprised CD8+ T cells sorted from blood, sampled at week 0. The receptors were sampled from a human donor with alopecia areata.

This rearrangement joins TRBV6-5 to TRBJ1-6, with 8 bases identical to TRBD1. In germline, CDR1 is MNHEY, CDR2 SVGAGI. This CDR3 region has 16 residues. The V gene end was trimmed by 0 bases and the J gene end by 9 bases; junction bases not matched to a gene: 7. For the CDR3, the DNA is TGTGCCAGCAGTTACTCGACAACAGGGGGATCTTCACCCCTCCACTTT. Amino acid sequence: CASSYSTTGGSSPLHF.

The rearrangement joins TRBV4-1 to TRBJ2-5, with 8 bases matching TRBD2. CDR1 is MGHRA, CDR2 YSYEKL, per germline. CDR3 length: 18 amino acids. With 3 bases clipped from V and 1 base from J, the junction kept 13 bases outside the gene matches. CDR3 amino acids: CASSHPPETRGGQETQYF. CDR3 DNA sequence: TGCGCCAGCAGCCACCCTCCTGAGACCCGGGGGGGCCAAGAGACCCAGTACTTC.

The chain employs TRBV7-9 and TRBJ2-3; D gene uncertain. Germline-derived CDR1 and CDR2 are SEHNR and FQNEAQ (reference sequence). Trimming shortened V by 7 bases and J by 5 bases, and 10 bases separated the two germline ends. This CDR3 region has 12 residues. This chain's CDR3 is CASNTEGDTQYF. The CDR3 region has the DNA TGTGCCAGCAACACGGAAGGAGATACGCAGTATTTT.

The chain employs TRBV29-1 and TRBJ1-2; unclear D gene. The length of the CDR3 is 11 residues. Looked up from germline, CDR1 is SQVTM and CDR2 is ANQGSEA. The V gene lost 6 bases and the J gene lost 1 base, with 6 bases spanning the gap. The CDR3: CSVSLNYGYTF. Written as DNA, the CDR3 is TGCAGCGTCAGCCTTAACTATGGCTACACCTTC.

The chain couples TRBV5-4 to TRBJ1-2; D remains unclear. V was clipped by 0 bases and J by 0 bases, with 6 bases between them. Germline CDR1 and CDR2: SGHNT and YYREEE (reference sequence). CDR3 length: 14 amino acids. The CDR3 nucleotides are TGTGCCAGCAGCTTGGGAGGTCCTAACTATGGCTACACCTTC. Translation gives CASSLGGPNYGYTF.

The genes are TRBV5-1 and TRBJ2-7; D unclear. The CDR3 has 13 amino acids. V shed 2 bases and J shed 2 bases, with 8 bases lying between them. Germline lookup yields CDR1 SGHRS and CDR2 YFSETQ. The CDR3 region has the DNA TGCGCCAGCAGCTTCGGTGTGGCCTACGAGCAGTACTTC. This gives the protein CASSFGVAYEQYF. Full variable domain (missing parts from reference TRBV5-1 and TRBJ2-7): KAGVTQTPRYLIKTRGQQVTLSCSPISGHRSVSWYQQTPGQGLQFLFEYFSETQRNKGNFPGRFSGRQFSNSRSEMNVSTLELGDSALYLCASSFGVAYEQYFGPGTRLTVT.

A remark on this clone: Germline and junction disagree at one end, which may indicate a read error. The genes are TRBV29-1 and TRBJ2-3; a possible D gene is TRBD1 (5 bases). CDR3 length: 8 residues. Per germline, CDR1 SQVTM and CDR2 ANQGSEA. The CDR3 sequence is CSDTGQGF. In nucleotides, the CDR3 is TGCAGCGACACCGGTCAGGGTTTT.

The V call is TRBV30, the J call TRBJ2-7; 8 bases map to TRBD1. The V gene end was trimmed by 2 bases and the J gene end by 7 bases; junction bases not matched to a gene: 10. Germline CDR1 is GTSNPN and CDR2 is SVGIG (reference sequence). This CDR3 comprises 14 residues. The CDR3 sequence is CAWSLGQGAREQYF. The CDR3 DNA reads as TGTGCCTGGAGTTTGGGGCAGGGGGCTCGTGAGCAGTACTTC.

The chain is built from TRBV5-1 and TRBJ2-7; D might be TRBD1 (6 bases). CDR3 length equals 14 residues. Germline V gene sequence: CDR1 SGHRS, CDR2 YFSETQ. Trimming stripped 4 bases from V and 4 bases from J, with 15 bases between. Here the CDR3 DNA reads TGCGCCAGCAGCGAGGACAGCGGCGGGTACGAGCAGTACTTC. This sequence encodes CASSEDSGGYEQYF.